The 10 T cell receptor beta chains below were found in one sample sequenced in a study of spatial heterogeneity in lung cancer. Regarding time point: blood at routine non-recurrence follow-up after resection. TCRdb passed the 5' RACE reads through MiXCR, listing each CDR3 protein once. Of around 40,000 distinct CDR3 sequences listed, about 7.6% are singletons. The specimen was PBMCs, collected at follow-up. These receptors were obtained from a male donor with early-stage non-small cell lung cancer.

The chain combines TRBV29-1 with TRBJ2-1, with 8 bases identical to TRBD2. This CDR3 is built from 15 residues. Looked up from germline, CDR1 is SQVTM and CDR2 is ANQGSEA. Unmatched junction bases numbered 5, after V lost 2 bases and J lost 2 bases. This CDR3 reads CSVEFGGDPYNEQFF. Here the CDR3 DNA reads TGCAGCGTTGAATTCGGGGGGGACCCCTACAATGAGCAGTTCTTC.

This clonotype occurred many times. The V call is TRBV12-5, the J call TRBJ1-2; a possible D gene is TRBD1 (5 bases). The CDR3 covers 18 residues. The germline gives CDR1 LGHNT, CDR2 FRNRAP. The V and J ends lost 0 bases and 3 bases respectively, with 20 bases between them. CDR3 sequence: CASGLVTGSEGLDYGYTF. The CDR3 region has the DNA TGTGCTAGTGGTTTGGTAACTGGTAGCGAGGGACTCGACTATGGCTACACCTTC.

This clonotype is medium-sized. This chain's CDR3 is CASSMGQTGENIQYF. The CDR3 nucleotides read TGTGCCAGTAGTATGGGGCAAACTGGGGAAAACATTCAGTACTTC. V gene TRBV19 combines with J gene TRBJ2-4, with D tentatively TRBD1 (5 bases). With 3 bases removed from V and 5 bases from J, the gap between germline ends came to 14 bases. CDR3 size: 15 residues. Germline CDR1 reads LNHDA; CDR2 reads SQIVND (reference sequence).

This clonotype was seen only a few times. As DNA, the CDR3 is TGTGCCAGTAGGCGGGGGGCCTCGAACACCGGGGAGCTGTTTTTT. Its translation is CASRRGASNTGELFF. This rearrangement joins TRBV19 to TRBJ2-2; 8 nucleotides agree with TRBD2. The junction had 3 bases not matched to a gene; V was cut back by 6 bases and J by 0 bases. This CDR3 has 15 amino acids. CDR1 and CDR2 (germline): LNHDA, SQIVND (reference sequence).

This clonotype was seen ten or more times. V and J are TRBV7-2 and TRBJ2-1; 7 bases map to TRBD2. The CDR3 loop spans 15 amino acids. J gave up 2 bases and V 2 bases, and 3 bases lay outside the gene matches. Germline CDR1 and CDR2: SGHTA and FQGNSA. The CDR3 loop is CASSLSGAAYNEQFF. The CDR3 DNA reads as TGTGCCAGCAGCTTAAGCGGGGCCGCCTACAATGAGCAGTTCTTC.

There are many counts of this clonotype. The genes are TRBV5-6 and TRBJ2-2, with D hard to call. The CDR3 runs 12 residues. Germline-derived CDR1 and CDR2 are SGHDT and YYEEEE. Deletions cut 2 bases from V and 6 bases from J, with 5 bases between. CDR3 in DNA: TGTGCCAGCAGCTTTTCGTCCGGGGAGCTGTTTTTT. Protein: CASSFSSGELFF.

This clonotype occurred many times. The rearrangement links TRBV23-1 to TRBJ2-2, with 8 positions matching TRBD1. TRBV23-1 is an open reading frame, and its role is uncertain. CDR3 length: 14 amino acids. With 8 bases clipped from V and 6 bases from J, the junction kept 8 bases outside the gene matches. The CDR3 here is CASWRQGRSGELFF. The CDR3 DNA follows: TGCGCCAGCTGGCGACAGGGGAGGTCCGGGGAGCTGTTTTTT.

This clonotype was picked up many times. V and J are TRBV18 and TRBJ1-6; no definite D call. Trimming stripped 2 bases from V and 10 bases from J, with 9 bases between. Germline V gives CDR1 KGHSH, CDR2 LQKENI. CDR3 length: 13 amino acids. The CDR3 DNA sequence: TGTGCCAGCTCACCAGAATCCAGATCACCCCTCCACTTT. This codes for CASSPESRSPLHF.

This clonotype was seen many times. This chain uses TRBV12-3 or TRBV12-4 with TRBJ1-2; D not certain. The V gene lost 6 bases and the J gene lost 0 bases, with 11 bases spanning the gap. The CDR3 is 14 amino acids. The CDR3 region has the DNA TGTGCCAGCAGCCGGGAGGGAGCTAACTATGGCTACACCTTC. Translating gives CASSREGANYGYTF.

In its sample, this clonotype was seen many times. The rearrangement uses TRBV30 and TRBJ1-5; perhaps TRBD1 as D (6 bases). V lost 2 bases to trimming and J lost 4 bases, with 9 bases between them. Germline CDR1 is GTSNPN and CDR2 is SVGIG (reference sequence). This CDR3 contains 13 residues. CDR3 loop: CAWSRTANQPQHF. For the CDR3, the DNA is TGTGCCTGGAGTAGGACAGCAAATCAGCCCCAGCATTTT.